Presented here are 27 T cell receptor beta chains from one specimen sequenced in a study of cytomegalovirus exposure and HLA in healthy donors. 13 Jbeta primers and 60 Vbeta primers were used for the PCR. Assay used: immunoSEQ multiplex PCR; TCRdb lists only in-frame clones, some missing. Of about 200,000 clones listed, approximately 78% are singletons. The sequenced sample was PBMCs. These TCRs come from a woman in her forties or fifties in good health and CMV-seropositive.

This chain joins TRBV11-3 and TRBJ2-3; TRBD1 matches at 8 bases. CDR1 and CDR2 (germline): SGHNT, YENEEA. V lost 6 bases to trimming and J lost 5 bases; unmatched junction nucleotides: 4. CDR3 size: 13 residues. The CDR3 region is CASRGQAGDTQYF. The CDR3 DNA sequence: TGTGCCAGCAGGGGACAGGCTGGAGATACGCAGTATTTT.

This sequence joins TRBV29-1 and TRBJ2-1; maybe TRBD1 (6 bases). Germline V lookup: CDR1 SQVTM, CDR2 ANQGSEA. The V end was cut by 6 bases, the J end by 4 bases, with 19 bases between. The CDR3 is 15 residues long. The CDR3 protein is CSVPRGFSDYNEQFF. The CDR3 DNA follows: TGCAGCGTCCCCAGGGGTTTCTCCGATTACAATGAGCAGTTCTTC.

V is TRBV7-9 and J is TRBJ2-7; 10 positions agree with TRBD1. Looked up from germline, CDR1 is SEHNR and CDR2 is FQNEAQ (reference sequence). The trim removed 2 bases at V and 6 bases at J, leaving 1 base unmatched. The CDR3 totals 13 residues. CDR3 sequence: CASSLRQGAEQYF. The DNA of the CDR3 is TGTGCCAGCAGCTTACGACAGGGGGCCGAGCAGTACTTC.

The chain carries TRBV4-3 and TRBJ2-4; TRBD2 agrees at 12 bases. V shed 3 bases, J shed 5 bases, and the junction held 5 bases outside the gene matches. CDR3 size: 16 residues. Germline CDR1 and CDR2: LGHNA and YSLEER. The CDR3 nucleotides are TGCGCCAGCAGCCAGGAACTAGCGGGGGGTCAAAACATTCAGTACTTC. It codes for CASSQELAGGQNIQYF.

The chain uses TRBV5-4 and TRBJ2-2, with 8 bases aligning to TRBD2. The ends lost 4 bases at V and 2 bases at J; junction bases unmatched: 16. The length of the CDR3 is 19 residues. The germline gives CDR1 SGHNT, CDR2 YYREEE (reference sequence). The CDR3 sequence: CASSDPAGLGNPNTGELFF. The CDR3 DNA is TGTGCCAGCAGCGATCCCGCGGGACTAGGGAACCCTAACACCGGGGAGCTGTTTTTT. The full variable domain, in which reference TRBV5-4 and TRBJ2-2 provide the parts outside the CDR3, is ETGVTQSPTHLIKTRGQQVTLRCSSQSGHNTVSWYQQALGQGPQFIFQYYREEENGRGNFPPRFSGLQFPNYSSELNVNALELDDSALYLCASSDPAGLGNPNTGELFFGEGSRLTVL.

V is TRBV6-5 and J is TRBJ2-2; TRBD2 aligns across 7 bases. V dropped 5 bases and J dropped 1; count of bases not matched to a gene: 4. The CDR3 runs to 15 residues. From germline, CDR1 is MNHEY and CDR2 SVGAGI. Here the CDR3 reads CASSRGGRNTGELFF. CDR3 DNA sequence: TGTGCCAGCAGTAGGGGCGGGAGGAACACCGGGGAGCTGTTTTTT.

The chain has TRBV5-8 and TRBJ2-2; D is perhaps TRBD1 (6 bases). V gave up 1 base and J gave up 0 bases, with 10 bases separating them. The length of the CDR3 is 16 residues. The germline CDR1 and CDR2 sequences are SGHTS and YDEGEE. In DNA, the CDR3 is TGTGCCAGCAGCTTGCGAAGGACAGCGAACACCGGGGAGCTGTTTTTT. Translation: CASSLRRTANTGELFF.

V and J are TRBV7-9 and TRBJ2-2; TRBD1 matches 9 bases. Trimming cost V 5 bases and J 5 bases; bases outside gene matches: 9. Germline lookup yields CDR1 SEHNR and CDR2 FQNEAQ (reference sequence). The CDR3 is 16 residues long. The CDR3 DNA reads TGTGCCAGCAGCAGCGGGGACAGGGTATTAACCGGGGAGCTGTTTTTT. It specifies CASSSGDRVLTGELFF.

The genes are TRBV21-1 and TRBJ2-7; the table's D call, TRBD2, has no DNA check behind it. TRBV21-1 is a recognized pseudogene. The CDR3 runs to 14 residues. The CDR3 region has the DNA TGTGCCAGCAGCAAAGAGTGGGGGGGATCCGAGCAGTACTTC. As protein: CASSKEWGGSEQYF.

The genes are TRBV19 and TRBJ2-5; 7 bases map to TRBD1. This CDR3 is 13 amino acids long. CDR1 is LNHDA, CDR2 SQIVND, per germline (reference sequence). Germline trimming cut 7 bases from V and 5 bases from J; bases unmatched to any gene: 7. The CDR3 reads CASTTWTGETQYF. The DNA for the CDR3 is TGTGCCAGTACCACCTGGACAGGCGAGACCCAGTACTTC.

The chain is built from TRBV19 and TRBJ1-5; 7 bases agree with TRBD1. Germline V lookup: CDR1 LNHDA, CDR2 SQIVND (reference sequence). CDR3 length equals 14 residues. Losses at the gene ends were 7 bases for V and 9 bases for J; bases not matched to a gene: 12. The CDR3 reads CASTWRDSPGPQHF. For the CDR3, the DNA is TGTGCCAGTACCTGGCGGGACAGCCCCGGGCCCCAGCATTTT.

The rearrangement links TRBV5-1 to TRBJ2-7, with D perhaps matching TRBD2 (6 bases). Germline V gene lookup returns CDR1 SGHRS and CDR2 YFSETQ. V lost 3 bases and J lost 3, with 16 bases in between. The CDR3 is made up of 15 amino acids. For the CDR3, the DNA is TGCGCCAGCAGCTGGGACCCGGGACTTTACTACGAGCAGTACTTC. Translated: CASSWDPGLYYEQYF.

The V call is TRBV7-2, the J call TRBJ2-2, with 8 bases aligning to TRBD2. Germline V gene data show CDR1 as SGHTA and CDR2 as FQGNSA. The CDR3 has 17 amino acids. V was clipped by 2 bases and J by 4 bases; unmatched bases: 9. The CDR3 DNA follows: TGTGCCAGCAGCTTAAACCCCCCGGGACTAGTCACCGGGGAGCTGTTTTTT. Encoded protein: CASSLNPPGLVTGELFF. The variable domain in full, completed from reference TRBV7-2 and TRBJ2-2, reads GAGVSQSPSNKVTEKGKDVELRCDPISGHTALYWYRQSLGQGLEFLIYFQGNSAPDKSGLPSDRFSAERTGGSVSTLTIQRTQQEDSAVYLCASSLNPPGLVTGELFFGEGSRLTVL.

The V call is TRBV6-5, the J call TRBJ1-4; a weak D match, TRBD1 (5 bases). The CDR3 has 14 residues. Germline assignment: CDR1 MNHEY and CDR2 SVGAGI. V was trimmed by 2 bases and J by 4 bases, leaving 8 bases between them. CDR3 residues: CASSYGAYNEKLFF. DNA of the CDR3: TGTGCCAGCAGTTACGGGGCTTATAATGAAAAACTGTTTTTT.

The CDR3 here is CASSAPGLEETQYF. CDR3 bases: TGTGCCAGCAGCGCGCCGGGACTAGAAGAGACCCAGTACTTC. The genes are TRBV5-6 and TRBJ2-5, with 8 bases identical to TRBD2. Germline CDR1 reads SGHDT; CDR2 reads YYEEEE. This CDR3 has 14 amino acids. V gave up 4 bases and J gave up 3 bases; unmatched junction bases: 5.

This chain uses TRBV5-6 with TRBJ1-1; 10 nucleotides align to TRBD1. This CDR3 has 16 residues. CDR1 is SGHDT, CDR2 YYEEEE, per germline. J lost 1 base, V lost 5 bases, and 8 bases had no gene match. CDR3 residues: CASSFGTGEWNTEAFF. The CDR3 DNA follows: TGTGCCAGCAGTTTCGGGACAGGGGAGTGGAACACTGAAGCTTTCTTT.

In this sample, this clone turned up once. The CDR3 region is CASSPDPREGSDTQYF. The CDR3 DNA is TGTGCCAGCAGCCCCGATCCGCGGGAAGGGTCCGATACGCAGTATTTT. The V gene is TRBV28, the J gene TRBJ2-3, with D tentatively TRBD2 (6 bases). Germline loops: CDR1 MDHEN, CDR2 SYDVKM. V was clipped by 6 bases and J by 6 bases, with 22 bases between them. CDR3 length: 16 residues.

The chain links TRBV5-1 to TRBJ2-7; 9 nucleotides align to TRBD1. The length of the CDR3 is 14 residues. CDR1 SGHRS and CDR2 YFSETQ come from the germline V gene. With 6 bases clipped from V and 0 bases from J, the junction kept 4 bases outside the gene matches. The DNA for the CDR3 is TGCGCCAGCAACAGGGGGCCTTCCTCCTACGAGCAGTACTTC. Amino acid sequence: CASNRGPSSYEQYF.

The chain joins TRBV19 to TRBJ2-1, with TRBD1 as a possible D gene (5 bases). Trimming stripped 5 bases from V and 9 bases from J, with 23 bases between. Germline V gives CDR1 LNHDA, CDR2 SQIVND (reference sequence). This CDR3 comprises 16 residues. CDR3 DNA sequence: TGTGCCAGTAGTCCCTCTCGGGCCGGCCAAAGGGGTGAGCAGTTCTTC. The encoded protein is CASSPSRAGQRGEQFF.

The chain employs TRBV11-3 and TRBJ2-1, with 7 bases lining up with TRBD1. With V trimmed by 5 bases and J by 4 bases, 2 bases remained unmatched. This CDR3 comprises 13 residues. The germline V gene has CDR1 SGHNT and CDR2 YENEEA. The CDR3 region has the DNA TGTGCCAGCAGCAGACAGGGTTACAATGAGCAGTTCTTC. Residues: CASSRQGYNEQFF.

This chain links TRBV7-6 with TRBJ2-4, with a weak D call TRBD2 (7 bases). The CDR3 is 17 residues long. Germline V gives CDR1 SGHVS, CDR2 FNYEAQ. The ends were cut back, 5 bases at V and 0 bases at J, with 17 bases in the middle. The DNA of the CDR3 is TGTGCCAGCAGCCCTCTAGGGGGGGGGCTAGCCAAAAACATTCAGTACTTC. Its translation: CASSPLGGGLAKNIQYF.

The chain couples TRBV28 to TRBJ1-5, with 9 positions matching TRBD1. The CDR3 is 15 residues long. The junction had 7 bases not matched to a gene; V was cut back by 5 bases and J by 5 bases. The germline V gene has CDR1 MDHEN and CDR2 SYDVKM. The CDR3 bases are TGTGCCAGCAGTCCCGGGACAGGGAAACATCAGCCCCAGCATTTT. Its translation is CASSPGTGKHQPQHF.

The CDR3: CASSLTGVAYEQYF. DNA for the CDR3: TGCGCCAGCAGCCTGACAGGGGTAGCCTACGAGCAGTACTTC. The chain combines TRBV5-1 with TRBJ2-7; 8 positions agree with TRBD1. There are 14 residues in the CDR3. Germline CDR1 reads SGHRS; CDR2 reads YFSETQ. V lost 4 bases, J lost 2 bases, and 5 bases stayed unmatched.

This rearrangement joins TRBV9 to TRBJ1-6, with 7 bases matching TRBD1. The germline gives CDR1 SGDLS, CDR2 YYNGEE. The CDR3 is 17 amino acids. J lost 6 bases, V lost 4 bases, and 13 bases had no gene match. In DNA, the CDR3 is TGTGCCAGCAGCCCAAACCCGGACAGGAGGATTAATTCACCCCTCCACTTT. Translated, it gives CASSPNPDRRINSPLHF.

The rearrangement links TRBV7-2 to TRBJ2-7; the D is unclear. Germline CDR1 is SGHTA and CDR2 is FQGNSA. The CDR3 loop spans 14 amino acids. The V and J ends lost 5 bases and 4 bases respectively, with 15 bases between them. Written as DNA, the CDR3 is TGTGCCAGCAGCCCCCTATCTCCTTTATACGAGCAGTACTTC. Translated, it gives CASSPLSPLYEQYF.

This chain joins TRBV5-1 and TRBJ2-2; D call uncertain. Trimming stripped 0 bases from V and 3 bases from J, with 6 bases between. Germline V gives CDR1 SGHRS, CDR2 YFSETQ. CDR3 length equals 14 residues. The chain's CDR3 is CASSLGSDTGELFF. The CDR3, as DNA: TGCGCCAGCAGCTTGGGCAGCGACACCGGGGAGCTGTTTTTT.

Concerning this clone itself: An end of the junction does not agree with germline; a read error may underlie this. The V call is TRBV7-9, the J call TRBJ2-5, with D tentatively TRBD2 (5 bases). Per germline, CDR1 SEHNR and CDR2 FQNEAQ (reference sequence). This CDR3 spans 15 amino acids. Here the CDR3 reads CAGSLPWERQETQYF. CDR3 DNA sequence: TGTGCCGGCAGCTTACCCTGGGAGCGCCAAGAGACCCAGTACTTC.